Shown below are 30 T cell receptor beta chains from a single sample sequenced in a study of blood T cell repertoires in COVID-19. Using immunoSEQ multiplex PCR, the repertoire was profiled, and TCRdb retains in-frame clones only, with some absent. The sample lists nearly 250,000 clones; 86% were seen once. The sequenced sample consisted of PBMCs or T cells enriched from blood (not recorded which). Every receptor here comes from a woman between 45 and 65 years old who had recovered from COVID-19.

The gene calls are TRBV7-2 and TRBJ1-1; tentative D call: TRBD1 (6 bases). The length of the CDR3 is 15 residues. The V end lost 7 bases, the J end lost 0 bases, and 15 bases lay between the germline ends. The germline V gene encodes CDR1 SGHTA and CDR2 FQGNSA. Here the CDR3 DNA reads TGTGCCAGCAAGACCTCCAGGGGACTGAACACTGAAGCTTTCTTT. Protein product: CASKTSRGLNTEAFF.

The chain uses TRBV6-2 or TRBV6-3 and TRBJ1-5; no reliable D call. Trimming removed 4 bases at V and 0 bases at J, with 10 bases between. The CDR3 runs 15 residues. CDR1 and CDR2 from the germline V gene are MNHEY and SVGEGT. The CDR3 nucleotides are TGTGCCAGCAGTTCTTATCTGTATAGCAATCAGCCCCAGCATTTT. Residues: CASSSYLYSNQPQHF.

This clone was counted a few times. In DNA form, the CDR3 reads TGCGCCAGCAGCCAACAACCGGGACAGGGTAACACTGAAGCTTTCTTT. Amino acid sequence: CASSQQPGQGNTEAFF. The J gene is TRBJ1-1, the V gene TRBV4-3, with TRBD1 matching 9 bases. Trimming removed 2 bases from V and 2 bases from J; junction bases left unmatched: 6. Germline V lookup: CDR1 LGHNA, CDR2 YSLEER. There are 16 residues in the CDR3.

J is TRBJ2-1 and V is TRBV24-1, with a possible D match to TRBD2 (7 bases). Deletions cut 6 bases from V and 7 bases from J, with 21 bases between. The CDR3 covers 16 residues. Germline lookup yields CDR1 KGHDR and CDR2 SFDVKD. CDR3 bases: TGTGCCACCAGTCCCCGTGGGGGGGGCGGTAGGAATGAGCAGTTCTTC. As protein: CATSPRGGGGRNEQFF.

DNA for the CDR3: TGTGCCAGTAGCCAACAGGTCATCCTCCACCAAGAGACCCAGTACTTC. This sequence encodes CASSQQVILHQETQYF. J is TRBJ2-5 and V is TRBV19; TRBD1 might be the D (5 bases). The CDR3 extends over 16 amino acids. V was trimmed by 6 bases and J by 0 bases, leaving 17 bases between them. Germline assignment: CDR1 LNHDA and CDR2 SQIVND (reference sequence). Combining the CDR3 with reference TRBV19 and TRBJ2-5 gives the whole variable domain DGGITQSPKYLFRKEGQNVTLSCEQNLNHDAMYWYRQDPGQGLRLIYYSQIVNDFQKGDIAEGYSVSREKKESFPLTVTSAQKNPTAFYLCASSQQVILHQETQYFGPGTRLLVL.

This clone was picked up a small number of times. The chain uses TRBV18 and TRBJ1-1, with D possibly TRBD1 on 5 matching bases. V shed 0 bases and J shed 7 bases, with 9 bases lying between them. Germline lookup yields CDR1 KGHSH and CDR2 LQKENI. The CDR3 has 13 residues. The CDR3 loop is CASSPPGVNEAFF. The CDR3 nucleotides are TGTGCCAGCTCACCACCAGGGGTTAATGAAGCTTTCTTT.

As concerns this clone: At the DNA level, this CDR3 is encoded by other sequences in the same sample as well. The rearrangement joins TRBV6-5 to TRBJ2-7; 8 bases fit TRBD1. The CDR3 consists of 14 residues. Per the germline V gene, CDR1 is MNHEY and CDR2 is SVGAGI. V shed 5 bases, J shed 0 bases, and the junction held 3 bases outside the gene matches. In DNA form, the CDR3 reads TGTGCCAGCAGTCGACAGGGGAGCTCCTACGAGCAGTACTTC. Amino acid sequence: CASSRQGSSYEQYF.

This clone appeared a single time. The J gene is TRBJ2-2, the V gene TRBV18, with 9 bases fitting TRBD2. Looked up from germline, CDR1 is KGHSH and CDR2 is LQKENI. CDR3 length: 15 residues. Trimming cost V 6 bases and J 6 bases; bases outside gene matches: 8. The chain's CDR3 is CASSTAGTSPGELFF. The CDR3 nucleotides read TGTGCCAGCTCGACGGCCGGGACTAGCCCCGGGGAGCTGTTTTTT.

The chain has TRBV12-3 or TRBV12-4 and TRBJ2-5, with 10 bases identical to TRBD2. V lost 6 bases to trimming and J lost 7 bases; unmatched junction nucleotides: 2. This CDR3 is 12 amino acids long. The CDR3 spells CASRSGGGTQYF. The CDR3 DNA follows: TGTGCCAGCAGGAGCGGGGGGGGGACCCAGTACTTC.

The chain carries TRBV9 and TRBJ2-7; 9 bases agree with TRBD2. V dropped 4 bases and J dropped 3; count of bases not matched to a gene: 8. The CDR3 extends over 15 amino acids. CDR1 and CDR2 (germline): SGDLS, YYNGEE. The CDR3 DNA reads TGTGCCAGCAGCCTGACAGGGACTAGCCACTACGAGCAGTACTTC. It encodes CASSLTGTSHYEQYF.

The chain combines TRBV19 with TRBJ2-5; the match to TRBD1 covers 7 bases. CDR3 length: 16 residues. V gave up 5 bases and J gave up 1 base; unmatched junction bases: 10. Germline V gene data show CDR1 as LNHDA and CDR2 as SQIVND (reference sequence). The CDR3: CASSPPGTALQETQYF. As DNA, the CDR3 is TGTGCCAGTAGTCCGCCGGGGACAGCTCTCCAAGAGACCCAGTACTTC.

This clone was recorded only once. The genes are TRBV10-3 and TRBJ2-3, with TRBD1 matching 7 bases. Germline V CDR1 and CDR2: ENHRY, SYGVKD. The CDR3 consists of 14 residues. The trim removed 11 bases at V and 0 bases at J, leaving 8 bases unmatched. For the CDR3, the DNA is TGTGCCTCCCAGAAGGGGGCCAGCACAGATACGCAGTATTTT. Residues: CASQKGASTDTQYF.

This chain joins TRBV9 and TRBJ2-1; possibly TRBD2 for D (5 bases). Germline V gene sequence: CDR1 SGDLS, CDR2 YYNGEE. Trimming removed 1 base at V and 7 bases at J, with 21 bases between. The CDR3 contains 17 residues. The CDR3 DNA reads TGTGCCAGCAGCGTATTACCCGGGGATTTCGGCAGGAATGAGCAGTTCTTC. Its translation: CASSVLPGDFGRNEQFF. Variable domain in full (rest from reference TRBV9 and TRBJ2-1): DSGVTQTPKHLITATGQRVTLRCSPRSGDLSVYWYQQSLDQGLQFLIQYYNGEERAKGNILERFSAQQFPDLHSELNLSSLELGDSALYFCASSVLPGDFGRNEQFFGPGTRLTVL.

The chain employs TRBV5-1 and TRBJ2-2; TRBD2 agrees at 8 bases. V gave up 0 bases and J gave up 2 bases; unmatched junction bases: 3. Per the germline V gene, CDR1 is SGHRS and CDR2 is YFSETQ. There are 16 residues in the CDR3. CDR3 protein: CASSLASGRNTGELFF. CDR3 nucleotide sequence: TGCGCCAGCAGCTTGGCAAGCGGGAGAAACACCGGGGAGCTGTTTTTT.

The V gene is TRBV7-2, the J gene TRBJ2-5; the D gene is possibly TRBD2 (5 bases). Per the germline V gene, CDR1 is SGHTA and CDR2 is FQGNSA. The CDR3 has 14 amino acids. V was trimmed by 0 bases and J by 7 bases, leaving 12 bases between them. CDR3 bases: TGTGCCAGCAGCTTAGCGCTTTGGGAGCCGACCCAGTACTTC. It specifies CASSLALWEPTQYF.

CDR3 sequence (DNA): TGTGCCAGCAGCTTAAGGGGACTAGCGCAAGAGACCCAGTACTTC. It encodes CASSLRGLAQETQYF. This chain joins TRBV11-3 and TRBJ2-5; 10 bases are shared with TRBD2. The CDR3 is made up of 15 amino acids. CDR1 is SGHNT, CDR2 YENEEA, per germline. V shed 2 bases, J shed 2 bases, and the junction held 2 bases outside the gene matches.

The V gene is TRBV6-5, the J gene TRBJ1-1, with D maybe TRBD1 (6 bases). CDR1 and CDR2 from the germline V gene are MNHEY and SVGAGI. V was cut by 7 bases and J by 2 bases, with 14 bases left in between. This CDR3 has 14 amino acids. CDR3 region: CASIKGGGNTEAFF. The CDR3 DNA sequence: TGTGCCAGCATTAAAGGGGGGGGAAACACTGAAGCTTTCTTT.

The V gene is TRBV7-2, the J gene TRBJ1-2; D might be TRBD1 (6 bases). The CDR3 is 12 amino acids. The germline V gene encodes CDR1 SGHTA and CDR2 FQGNSA. V was clipped by 3 bases and J by 4 bases, with 6 bases between them. The CDR3 is CASSFRGYGYTF. The CDR3 region has the DNA TGTGCCAGCAGCTTCAGGGGCTATGGCTACACCTTC. The full variable domain, in which reference TRBV7-2 and TRBJ1-2 provide the parts outside the CDR3, is GAGVSQSPSNKVTEKGKDVELRCDPISGHTALYWYRQSLGQGLEFLIYFQGNSAPDKSGLPSDRFSAERTGGSVSTLTIQRTQQEDSAVYLCASSFRGYGYTFGSGTRLTVV.

The chain has TRBV28 and TRBJ2-1; 7 nucleotides align to TRBD2. This CDR3 has 16 amino acids. CDR1 is MDHEN, CDR2 SYDVKM, per germline. V lost 4 bases to trimming and J lost 4 bases; unmatched junction nucleotides: 10. As DNA, the CDR3 is TGTGCCAGCAGTTCCAGGTCCGGCGGGAGTTACAATGAGCAGTTCTTC. Its translation is CASSSRSGGSYNEQFF.

V gene TRBV7-8 combines with J gene TRBJ2-1; TRBD2 matches 13 bases. The CDR3 totals 18 residues. CDR1 SGHVS and CDR2 FQNEAQ come from the germline V gene. The ends lost 5 bases at V and 7 bases at J; junction bases unmatched: 14. Written as DNA, the CDR3 is TGTGCCAGCAGCCTTCAAATGGGACTAGCGGGACCTCGGAATGAGCAGTTCTTC. Translation: CASSLQMGLAGPRNEQFF.

The V gene is TRBV6-2 or TRBV6-3, the J gene TRBJ1-1, with D possibly matching TRBD1 (5 bases). Germline V gene data show CDR1 as MNHEY and CDR2 as SVGEGT. V was cut by 2 bases and J by 4 bases, with 8 bases left in between. This CDR3 region has 13 residues. The chain's CDR3 is CASSYRTGTEAFF. The CDR3, as DNA: TGTGCCAGCAGTTACCGCACAGGCACTGAAGCTTTCTTT.

The rearrangement joins TRBV19 to TRBJ1-2; D is undetermined. Trimming left V 8 bases short and J 4 bases short, with 11 bases between. The germline gives CDR1 LNHDA, CDR2 SQIVND (reference sequence). This CDR3 has 12 residues. Written as DNA, the CDR3 is TGTGCCAGTGGAGACGGATCCTATGGCTACACCTTC. Translation: CASGDGSYGYTF.

This clone was picked up one time. This chain links TRBV7-2 with TRBJ1-5, with 7 nucleotides matching TRBD1. This CDR3 is 15 amino acids long. Germline V gene sequence: CDR1 SGHTA, CDR2 FQGNSA. The J segment lost 0 bases and the V segment lost 5 bases, leaving 4 bases of the junction unmatched. CDR3 sequence: CASSQTGYSNQPQHF. The CDR3 nucleotides read TGTGCCAGCAGCCAGACAGGGTATAGCAATCAGCCCCAGCATTTT.

The V and J genes are TRBV2 and TRBJ1-6, with unresolved D. CDR3 length equals 14 residues. V lost 3 bases to trimming and J lost 5 bases, with 8 bases between them. The V gene's germline CDR1 is SNHLY and CDR2 FYNNEI. CDR3 sequence: CASSERKNNSPLHF. CDR3 nucleotides: TGTGCCAGCAGTGAGCGGAAAAATAATTCACCCCTCCACTTT. Based on the CDR3 plus reference TRBV2 and TRBJ1-6, the full variable domain is EPEVTQTPSHQVTQMGQEVILRCVPISNHLYFYWYRQILGQKVEFLVSFYNNEISEKSEIFDDQFSVERPDGSNFTLKIRSTKLEDSAMYFCASSERKNNSPLHFGNGTRLTVT.

The rearrangement uses TRBV12-3 or TRBV12-4 and TRBJ1-2; 10 bases agree with TRBD1. The CDR3 runs to 13 residues. J gave up 7 bases and V 7 bases, and 6 bases lay outside the gene matches. DNA of the CDR3: TGTGCCAGCACGACAGGGGGCGCTTCTGGCTACACCTTC. Translation gives CASTTGGASGYTF.

The chain is built from TRBV12-5 and TRBJ2-5; D unresolved. Trimming pared 5 bases from V and 7 bases from J, leaving 14 bases between. The germline gives CDR1 LGHNT, CDR2 FRNRAP. This CDR3 has 13 residues. CDR3 bases: TGTGCTAGTGGTCCAACCCGTTCGGTGACCCAGTACTTC. It codes for CASGPTRSVTQYF. Full variable domain (remainder filled in from reference TRBV12-5 and TRBJ2-5): DARVTQTPRHKVTEMGQEVTMRCQPILGHNTVFWYRQTMMQGLELLAYFRNRAPLDDSGMPKDRFSAEMPDATLATLKIQPSEPRDSAVYFCASGPTRSVTQYFGPGTRLLVL.

The J gene is TRBJ2-2, the V gene TRBV4-3, with 7 nucleotides matching TRBD1. The J segment lost 2 bases and the V segment lost 3 bases, leaving 9 bases of the junction unmatched. Germline V CDR1 and CDR2: LGHNA, YSLEER. This CDR3 is built from 17 residues. The DNA for the CDR3 is TGCGCCAGCAGCCAGGGGACAGATTATTCAAACACCGGGGAGCTGTTTTTT. This sequence encodes CASSQGTDYSNTGELFF.

The chain links TRBV14 to TRBJ2-7; 7 positions agree with TRBD2. The germline V gene encodes CDR1 SGHDN and CDR2 FVKESK. Trimming took 6 bases from V and 7 from J; bases not matched to a gene: 12. The CDR3 covers 14 residues. The chain's CDR3 is CASRRTGGLREQYF. For the CDR3, the DNA is TGTGCCAGCAGAAGGACGGGGGGACTACGGGAGCAGTACTTC.

The chain couples TRBV14 to TRBJ1-2; no clear D gene. The V end lost 4 bases, the J end lost 3 bases, and 21 bases lay between the germline ends. Germline V gene lookup returns CDR1 SGHDN and CDR2 FVKESK. This CDR3 region has 17 residues. The CDR3 coding sequence is TGTGCCAGCAGCCGAAGAATACAGCGGTCTAGAGACTATGGCTACACCTTC. Translated: CASSRRIQRSRDYGYTF.

The chain links TRBV5-1 to TRBJ1-2; D ambiguous. The CDR3 runs 14 residues. Germline V gives CDR1 SGHRS, CDR2 YFSETQ. Trimming cost V 2 bases and J 4 bases, with 12 bases left between them. As DNA, the CDR3 is TGCGCCAGCAGCTTCGAAAACAGCGGCTATGGCTACACCTTC. It codes for CASSFENSGYGYTF.